This TCR beta chain was observed in a study of blood T cells in healthy people across ages. Details on this clonotype: Its specificity is not known.

The study's findings and limits: It was not known whether donors were CMV positive (a possible confounder of expanded clonotype changes).

Trimming at V came to 5 bases and at J to 4 bases, leaving 6 bases not matched to a gene. Germline V gives CDR1 SGHAT, CDR2 FQNNGV. The CDR3 loop spans 15 amino acids. About 10 milliliters of peripheral blood were drawn from each donor into EDTA-treated tubes. RNA extraction gave at least 5.5 micrograms of total RNA per sample. The use of a sample-barcoded 5' primer and a J-beta primer mix characterized a second PCR of about 6 to 12 cycles. A single record per CDR3 protein comes from TCRdb applying MiXCR to the 5' RACE reads. The table includes 700,000 or so distinct CDR3 sequences, over 40% detected once.

Specimen: blood. The chain links TRBV11-2 to TRBJ2-7; TRBD2 aligns across 12 bases. The clonotype comes from a man older than 75 in good health. The CDR3 sequence: CASSIGTSGPYEQYF. In nucleotides, the CDR3 is TGTGCCAGCAGCATTGGGACTAGCGGGCCTTACGAGCAGTACTTC.